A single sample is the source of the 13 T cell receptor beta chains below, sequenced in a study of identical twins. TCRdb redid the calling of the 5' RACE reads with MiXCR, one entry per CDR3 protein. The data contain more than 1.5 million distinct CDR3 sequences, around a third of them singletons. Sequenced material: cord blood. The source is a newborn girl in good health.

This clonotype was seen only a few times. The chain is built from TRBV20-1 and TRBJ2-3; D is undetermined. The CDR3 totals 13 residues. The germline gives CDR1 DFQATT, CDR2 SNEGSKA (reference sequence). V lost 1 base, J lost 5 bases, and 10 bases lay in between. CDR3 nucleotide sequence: TGCAGTGCTAGAGGACGCTACCAAGATACGCAGTATTTT. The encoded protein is CSARGRYQDTQYF.

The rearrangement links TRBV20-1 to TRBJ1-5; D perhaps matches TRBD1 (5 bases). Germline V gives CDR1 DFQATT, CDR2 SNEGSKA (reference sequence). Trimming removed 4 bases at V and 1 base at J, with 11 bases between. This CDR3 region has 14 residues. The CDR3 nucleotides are TGCAGTGCTATCAGCGGGGGGAGCAATCAGCCCCAGCATTTT. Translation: CSAISGGSNQPQHF.

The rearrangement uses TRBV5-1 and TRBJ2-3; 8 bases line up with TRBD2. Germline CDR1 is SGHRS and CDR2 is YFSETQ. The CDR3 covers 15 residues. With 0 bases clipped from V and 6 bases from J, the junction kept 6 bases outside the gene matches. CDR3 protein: CASSLEGLVKDTQYF. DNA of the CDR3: TGCGCCAGCAGCTTGGAGGGACTAGTAAAGGATACGCAGTATTTT.

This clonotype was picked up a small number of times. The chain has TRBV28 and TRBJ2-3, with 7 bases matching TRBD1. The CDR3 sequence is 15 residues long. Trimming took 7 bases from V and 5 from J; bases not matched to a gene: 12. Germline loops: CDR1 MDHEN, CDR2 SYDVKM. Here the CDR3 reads CASTTGQSIGDTQYF. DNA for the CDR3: TGTGCCAGCACTACGGGACAGTCAATCGGAGATACGCAGTATTTT.

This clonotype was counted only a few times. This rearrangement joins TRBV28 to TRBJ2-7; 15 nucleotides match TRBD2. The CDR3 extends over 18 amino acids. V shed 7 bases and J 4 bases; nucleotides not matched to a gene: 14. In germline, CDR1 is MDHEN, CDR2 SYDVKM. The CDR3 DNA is TGTGCCAGCACCCCCTTCCCGTGGACTAGCGGGAGGGTGTACGAGCAGTACTTC. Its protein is CASTPFPWTSGRVYEQYF.

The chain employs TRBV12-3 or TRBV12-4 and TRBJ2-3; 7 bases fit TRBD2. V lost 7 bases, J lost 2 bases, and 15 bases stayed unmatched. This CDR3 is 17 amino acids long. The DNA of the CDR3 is TGTGCCAGCACCCTGGGGGGGTCTCATCCTCTCACAGATACGCAGTATTTT. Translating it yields CASTLGGSHPLTDTQYF.

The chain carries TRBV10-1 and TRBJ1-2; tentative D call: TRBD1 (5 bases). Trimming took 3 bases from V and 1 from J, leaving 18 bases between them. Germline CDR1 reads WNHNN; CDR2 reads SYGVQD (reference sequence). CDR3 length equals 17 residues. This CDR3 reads CASSEVEGLLFNYGYTF. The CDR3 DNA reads TGCGCCAGCAGTGAAGTCGAGGGGCTCCTCTTTAACTATGGCTACACCTTC.

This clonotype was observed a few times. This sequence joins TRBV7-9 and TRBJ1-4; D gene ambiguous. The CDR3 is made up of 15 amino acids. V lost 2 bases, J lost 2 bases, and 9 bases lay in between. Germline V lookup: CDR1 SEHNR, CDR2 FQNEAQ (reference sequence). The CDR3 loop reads CASSLQRGTNEKLFF. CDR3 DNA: TGTGCCAGCAGCTTACAGAGAGGGACTAATGAAAAACTGTTTTTT.

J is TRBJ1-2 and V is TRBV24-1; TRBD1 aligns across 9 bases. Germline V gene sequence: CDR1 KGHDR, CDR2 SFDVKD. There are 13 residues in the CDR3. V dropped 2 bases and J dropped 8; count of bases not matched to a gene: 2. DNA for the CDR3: TGTGCCACCAGTGATTCCGGGACAGGGGGCTACACCTTC. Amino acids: CATSDSGTGGYTF.

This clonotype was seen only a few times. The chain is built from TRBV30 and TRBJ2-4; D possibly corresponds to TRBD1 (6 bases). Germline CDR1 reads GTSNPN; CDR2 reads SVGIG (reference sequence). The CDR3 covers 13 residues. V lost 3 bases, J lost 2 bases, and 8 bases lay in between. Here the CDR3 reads CAWSQGTKNIQYF. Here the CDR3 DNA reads TGTGCCTGGAGCCAGGGGACCAAAAACATTCAGTACTTC.

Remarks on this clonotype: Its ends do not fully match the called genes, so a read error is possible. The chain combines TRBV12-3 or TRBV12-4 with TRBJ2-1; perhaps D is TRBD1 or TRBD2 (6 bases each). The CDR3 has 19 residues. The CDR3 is CASSKPGDFPIHVYDEQFF. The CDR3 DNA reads TGTGCCAGCAGTAAACCAGGGGACTTCCCGATCCACGTCTACGATGAGCAGTTCTTC.

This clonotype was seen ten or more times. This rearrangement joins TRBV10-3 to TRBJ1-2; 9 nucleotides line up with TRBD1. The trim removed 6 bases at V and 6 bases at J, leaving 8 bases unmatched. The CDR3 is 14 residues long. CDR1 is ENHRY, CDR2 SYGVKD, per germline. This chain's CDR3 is CAIRQSTGGDGYTF. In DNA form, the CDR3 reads TGTGCCATCAGGCAATCTACAGGGGGCGATGGCTACACCTTC.

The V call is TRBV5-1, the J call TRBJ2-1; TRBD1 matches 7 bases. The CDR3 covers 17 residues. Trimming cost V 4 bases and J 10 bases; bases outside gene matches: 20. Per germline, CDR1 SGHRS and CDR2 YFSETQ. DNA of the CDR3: TGCGCCAGCAGCCACCGGGACAGCGGTCCTAGCTCCTACGAGCAGTTCTTC. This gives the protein CASSHRDSGPSSYEQFF.